This T cell receptor beta chain was sequenced for a study of cytomegalovirus exposure and HLA in healthy donors. Study conclusions and caveats: In vitro experiments confirmed that a few CMV-associated chains were specific for CMV antigens. Earlier analysis yielded a pattern in which most TCR beta V segments were productive about 90% or about 30% of the time.

This PCR relied on a set of 60 Vbeta primers and 13 Jbeta primers. The data were produced by immunoSEQ multiplex PCR, yet TCRdb's version contains in-frame clones alone and is incomplete. The sample lists over 200,000 clones; around nine tenths were seen once. Comments on this clone: As yet, its antigen is unknown.

The V end lost 2 bases, the J end lost 7 bases, and 17 bases lay between the germline ends. This CDR3 has 15 amino acids. CDR1 KGHSH and CDR2 LQKENI come from the germline V gene. Healthy donors of bone marrow made up the group. This sequence joins TRBV18 and TRBJ1-2, with D tentatively TRBD1 (6 bases). This TCR derives from a young woman in good health and CMV-seronegative. Sequenced sample: PBMCs. The CDR3 is CASSPASGGPSGYTF. CDR3 coding DNA: TGTGCCAGCTCACCAGCTTCGGGGGGGCCCAGTGGCTACACCTTC.